This T cell receptor beta chain was profiled in a study of beta chain features in type 1 diabetes. The whole isolated RNA underwent reverse transcription, so sequencing captured expressed TCRB transcripts. The study sequenced naive, central memory and regulatory T cell samples to an average of about 3.8 million reads. Here immunoSEQ multiplex PCR was the method, and the copy in TCRdb shows in-frame clones only, minus some. The profile shows 250,000 to 300,000 clones, less than 30% of them singletons. As to this clone: Its antigen remains unknown.

This CDR3 has 14 amino acids. Looked up from germline, CDR1 is SGHTA and CDR2 is FQGTGA. V gave up 5 bases and J gave up 2 bases, with 12 bases separating them. Via CD45RO/CCR7/CD25/CD127/CD95/CD27, cells of the CD4+ naive, central memory, regulatory and stem cell-like memory subsets were sorted. Regarding the study as a whole: It was among patients, rather than healthy donors, that naive, central memory and Treg TCRB repertoires appeared more similar. Among type 1 diabetes patients, VDJ junctions had fewer insertions and more deletions. There was a moderate but significant shortening of TCRB CDR3s in all four CD4+ subsets of Type 1 diabetes patients.

The rearrangement links TRBV7-3 to TRBJ1-2; possibly TRBD1 for D (6 bases). The sequenced sample was naive CD4+ T cells from blood. The TCR comes from a woman aged 30 to 39 with type 1 diabetes. The CDR3 sequence is CASSTDRTNYGYTF. CDR3 nucleotide sequence: TGTGCCAGCAGCACGGACAGAACCAACTATGGCTACACCTTC. Full variable domain (outside the CDR3, taken from reference TRBV7-3 and TRBJ1-2): GAGVSQTPSNKVTEKGKYVELRCDPISGHTALYWYRQSLGQGPEFLIYFQGTGAADDSGLPNDRFFAVRPEGSVSTLKIQRTERGDSAVYLCASSTDRTNYGYTFGSGTRLTVV.